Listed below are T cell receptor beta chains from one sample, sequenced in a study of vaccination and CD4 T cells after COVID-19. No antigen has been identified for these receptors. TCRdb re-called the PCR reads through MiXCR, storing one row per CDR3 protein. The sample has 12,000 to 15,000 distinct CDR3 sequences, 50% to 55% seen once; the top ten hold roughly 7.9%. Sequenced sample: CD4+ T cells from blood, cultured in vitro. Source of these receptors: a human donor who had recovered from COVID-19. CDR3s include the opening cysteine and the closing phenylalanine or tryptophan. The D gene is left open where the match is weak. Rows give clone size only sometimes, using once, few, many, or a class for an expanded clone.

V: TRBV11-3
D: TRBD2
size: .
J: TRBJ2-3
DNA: TGCGCCAGCAGCCCGGGACTAGCGACAGATACGCAGTATTTT
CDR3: CASSPGLATDTQYF

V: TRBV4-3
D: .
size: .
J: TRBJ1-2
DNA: TGCGCCAGCAGCCAAGATTTTGTGGGGTATGGCTACACCTTC
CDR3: CASSQDFVGYGYTF

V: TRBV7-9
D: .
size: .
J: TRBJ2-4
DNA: TGTGCCAGCAGCTTTAATTCCGAAGAACAGTACTTC
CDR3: CASSFNSEEQYF

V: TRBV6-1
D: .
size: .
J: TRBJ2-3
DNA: TGTGTCAGCAGTGTGGACGGGATAACAGATACGCAGTATTTT
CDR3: CVSSVDGITDTQYF

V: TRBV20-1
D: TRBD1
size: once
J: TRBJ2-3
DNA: TGCAGTGCTAGAGAGGACAGGATAGCCACAGATACGCAGTATTTT
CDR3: CSAREDRIATDTQYF

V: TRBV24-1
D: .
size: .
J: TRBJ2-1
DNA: TGTGCCACCAGTAAGTCAGGGCTCACCTCCTACAATGAGCAGTTCTTC
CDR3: CATSKSGLTSYNEQFF

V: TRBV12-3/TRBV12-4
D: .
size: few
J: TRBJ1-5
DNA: TGTCCATTCTCACAGCCCCAGCATTTT
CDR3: CPFSQPQHF

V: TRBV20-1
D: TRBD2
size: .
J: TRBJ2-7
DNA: TGCAGTGCTGGGGGGAGGGGGCAGTACTTC
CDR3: CSAGGRGQYF

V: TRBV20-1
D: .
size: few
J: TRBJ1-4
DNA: TGCAGTGCTCCAACAGATCCAACTAATGAAAAACTGTTTTTT
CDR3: CSAPTDPTNEKLFF

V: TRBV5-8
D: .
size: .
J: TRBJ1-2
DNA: TGTGCCAGCAGCTTGGGGCACGGTGGCTACACCTTC
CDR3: CASSLGHGGYTF

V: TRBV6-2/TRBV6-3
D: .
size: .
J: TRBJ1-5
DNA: TGTGCCAGCAGGCCTGGACGGAGAGGCAATCAGCCCCAGCATTTT
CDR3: CASRPGRRGNQPQHF

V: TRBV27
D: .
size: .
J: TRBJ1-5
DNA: TGTGCCAGCAGTTTCCCGAATCAGCCCCAGCATTTT
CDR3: CASSFPNQPQHF

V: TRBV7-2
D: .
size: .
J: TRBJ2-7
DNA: TGTGCCAGCAGCTTCGGGGACCCGGCGGCCCACGAGCAGTACTTC
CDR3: CASSFGDPAAHEQYF

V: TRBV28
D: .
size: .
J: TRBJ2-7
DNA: TGTGCCAGCAGTTTCCCACCTGCATACAGGGCGTTCACCTACGAGCAGTACTTC
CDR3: CASSFPPAYRAFTYEQYF

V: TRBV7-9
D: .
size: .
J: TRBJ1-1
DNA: TGTGCCAGCAGCTTAGCGGGACGTAGTGAAGCTTTCTTT
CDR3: CASSLAGRSEAFF

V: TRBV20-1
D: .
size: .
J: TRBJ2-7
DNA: TGCAGTGCTAGCGGGAGAGGCTACGAGCAGTACTTC
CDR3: CSASGRGYEQYF

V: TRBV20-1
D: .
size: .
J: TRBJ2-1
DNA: TGCAGTGCCGGCCCTTTAAGCTCCTACAATGAGCAGTTCTTC
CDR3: CSAGPLSSYNEQFF

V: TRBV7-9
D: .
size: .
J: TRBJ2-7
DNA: TGTGCCAGCCGACATAGTAATCTAGGCGACGAGCAGTACTTC
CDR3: CASRHSNLGDEQYF

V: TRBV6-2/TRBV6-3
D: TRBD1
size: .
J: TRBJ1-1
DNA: TGTGCCAGCAGTCCTACAGGGGGGCCCACTGAAGCTTTCTTT
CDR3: CASSPTGGPTEAFF

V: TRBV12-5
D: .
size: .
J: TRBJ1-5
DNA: TGTGCTAGTGGTTCCGCCACAGGAAGCAATCAGCCCCAGCATTTT
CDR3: CASGSATGSNQPQHF

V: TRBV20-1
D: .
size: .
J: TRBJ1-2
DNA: TGCAGTGCTAGCTCCAACTATGGCTACACCTTC
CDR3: CSASSNYGYTF

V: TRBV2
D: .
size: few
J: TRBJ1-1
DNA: TGTGCCAGCAGCCTCAGGGAGTATACTGAAGCTTTCTTT
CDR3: CASSLREYTEAFF

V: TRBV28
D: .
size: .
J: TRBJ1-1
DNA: TGTGCCAGCAGTTCTCCTCCGACAGTGAACACTGAAGCTTTCTTT
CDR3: CASSSPPTVNTEAFF

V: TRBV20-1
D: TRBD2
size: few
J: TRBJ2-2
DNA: TGCAGTGCTAGAGAGCGGGAGGACACCGGGGAGCTGTTTTTT
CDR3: CSAREREDTGELFF

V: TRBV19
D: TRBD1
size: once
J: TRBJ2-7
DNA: TGTGCCAGTAGTCTCGACAGGGAGTACGAGCAGTACTTC
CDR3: CASSLDREYEQYF

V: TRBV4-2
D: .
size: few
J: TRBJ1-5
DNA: TGTGCCAGCAGCCAAGATTTGGGGGCGAGCAATCAGCCCCAGCATTTT
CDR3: CASSQDLGASNQPQHF